This T cell receptor (beta chain) stems from a study of tumor-infiltrating lymphocytes in primary liver carcinoma. Across the study: The patient group consisted of men and women aged 30 to 69 years. Points from the study as a whole: Tumor region pairs shared more overlap than did tumor-adjacent and tumor-blood pairs.

The blood RNA (from unsorted whole blood) was obtained, and germline DNA was also extracted. Patients were chronically HBV-infected and treatment-naive. Before surgery, around 4 milliliters of EDTA blood were taken. From 400 to 500 ng total RNA, TCR beta cDNA was generated with a primer in the constant region. Slightly modified ARM-PCR, run as three nested multiplex PCR rounds, produced the TCR beta libraries. TCRdb re-called the multiplex PCR reads through MiXCR, storing one row per CDR3 protein. The sample consists of just over 300,000 distinct CDR3 sequences, 50% to 60% of them appearing once. Details on this clonotype: Its antigen is undetermined.

Sequencing used peripheral blood. The TCR comes from a woman aged 25 to 39 with primary liver carcinoma and hepatitis B virus infection.

CDR3 sequence reads: CASSPEPDSTGYTF. The DNA of the CDR3 is TGTGCCAGCAGTCCCGAACCTGACTCTACAGGTTACACCTTC. The chain combines TRBV12-3 or TRBV12-4 with TRBJ1-2, with a possible D match to TRBD1 (5 bases). Trimming cost V 5 bases and J 11 bases, with 21 bases left between them. This CDR3 contains 14 residues.